This T cell receptor beta chain emerged from a study of blood T cell repertoires in COVID-19. At the level of the study: Samples taken during acute and convalescent COVID-19 were collected in the United States, Italy and Spain. PBMCs, B-cell-depleted T cells, or T cells were the source of the cDNA or gDNA that made up the material.

Authors' analysis steps: Amplification of reference gene primers was used by the study to estimate nucleated cell counts. The repertoire was sequenced with immunoSEQ multiplex PCR; TCRdb's copy has only in-frame clones and lacks some. V and J calls and clone size are copied from that table; D and trimming were computed from the DNA. The sample yields 60,000 to 65,000 clones, around 79% seen once. The CDR3 has 16 amino acids. Germline V CDR1 and CDR2: SGHTA, FQGNSA. The V gene lost 4 bases and the J gene lost 0 bases, with 15 bases spanning the gap. The sequence came from a human donor in a cohort sampled during active COVID-19. The chain links TRBV7-2 to TRBJ1-2, with D possibly being TRBD1 (6 bases). What was sequenced was peripheral blood. Written as DNA, the CDR3 is TGTGCCAGCAGCTCGATGGGACAAACCTCTAACTATGGCTACACCTTC. It yields the protein CASSSMGQTSNYGYTF.